This entry lists 27 T cell receptor beta chains sequenced from one sample in a study of regulatory T cells in long-lasting Graves disease. Combining iRepertoire HTBI primers with Arm-PCR of CDR3 regions, the authors built TCR beta libraries. TCRdb re-called the multiplex PCR reads through MiXCR, storing one row per CDR3 protein. The sample includes over 350,000 distinct CDR3 sequences, less than 25% seen only once; the top ten take under 25%. Described time point: persistent/refractory GD, antithyroid drugs over 5 years with positive TRAb. RNA extracted from PBMCs served as the sequencing template. The starting material was peripheral blood mononuclear cells (PBMCs), obtained when the disease was refractory, from a patient treated with antithyroid drugs. The receptors derive from a female donor with Graves disease.

The chain recombines TRBV24-1 with TRBJ2-2; the D is unclear. The V gene's germline CDR1 is KGHDR and CDR2 SFDVKD. Trimming removed 1 base at V and 4 bases at J, with 15 bases between. This CDR3 has 17 residues. DNA of the CDR3: TGTGCCACCAGTGATTTCGGCAAGAGCTCGAGCACCGGGGAGCTGTTTTTT. Translating it yields CATSDFGKSSSTGELFF.

This clonotype was seen a few times. The chain joins TRBV19 to TRBJ1-5; D might be TRBD1 (5 bases). Trimming stripped 4 bases from V and 5 bases from J, with 9 bases between. This CDR3 is 13 amino acids long. Looked up from germline, CDR1 is LNHDA and CDR2 is SQIVND (reference sequence). CDR3 nucleotide sequence: TGTGCCAGTAGTAAGAGGGGCGATCAGCCCCAGCATTTT. Its protein product is CASSKRGDQPQHF.

V gene TRBV4-1 combines with J gene TRBJ1-2; the D is unclear. V lost 1 base, J lost 6 bases, and 15 bases lay in between. In germline, CDR1 is MGHRA, CDR2 YSYEKL. CDR3 length equals 15 residues. The CDR3 region has the DNA TGCGCCAGCAGCCAAGGGGTCTGGGCGGAGAATGGCTACACCTTC. Translated: CASSQGVWAENGYTF.

Only a few counts were recorded for this clonotype. CDR3 loop: CSVGLAAYQGTQYF. CDR3 bases: TGCAGCGTTGGACTAGCGGCATATCAGGGGACCCAGTACTTC. The chain couples TRBV29-1 to TRBJ2-5; 9 bases line up with TRBD2. From germline, CDR1 is SQVTM and CDR2 ANQGSEA. V dropped 4 bases and J dropped 7; count of bases not matched to a gene: 10. This CDR3 is 14 amino acids long.

The CDR3, as DNA: TGCAGTGTTACAGGGAGCGGGGAGCTGTTTTTT. This gives the protein CSVTGSGELFF. The V gene is TRBV20-1, the J gene TRBJ2-2; TRBD1 might be the D (6 bases). CDR1 and CDR2 from the germline V gene are DFQATT and SNEGSKA (reference sequence). V was clipped by 7 bases and J by 7 bases, with 10 bases between them. The CDR3 extends over 11 amino acids.

This clonotype was recorded at least ten times. The V and J genes are TRBV11-2 and TRBJ2-5; D is possibly TRBD1 (6 bases). CDR1 and CDR2 from the germline V gene are SGHAT and FQNNGV. CDR3 length equals 14 residues. V was clipped by 3 bases and J by 1 base, with 9 bases between them. The CDR3: CASSFDRLQETQYF. CDR3 nucleotide sequence: TGTGCCAGCAGCTTCGACAGGCTCCAAGAGACCCAGTACTTC.

This chain connects TRBV13 to TRBJ2-2; TRBD1 matches 8 bases. Germline CDR1 and CDR2: PRHDT and FYEKMQ (reference sequence). V dropped 4 bases and J dropped 7; count of bases not matched to a gene: 8. This CDR3 has 15 residues. CDR3 DNA sequence: TGTGCCAGCAGCTCCTCAGGGGGCAGTGACGGGGAGCTGTTTTTT. Amino acid sequence: CASSSSGGSDGELFF.

This chain links TRBV2 with TRBJ2-1; TRBD2 matches at 8 bases. J lost 6 bases, V lost 1 base, and 5 bases had no gene match. Germline loops: CDR1 SNHLY, CDR2 FYNNEI. The CDR3 is 15 amino acids. The CDR3 DNA is TGTGCCAGCAGTGAAGGGGCGGGAGGTCTCAATGAGCAGTTCTTC. Translating gives CASSEGAGGLNEQFF.

This clonotype was observed many times. This sequence joins TRBV4-1 and TRBJ1-5, with no clear D. V was trimmed by 0 bases and J by 3 bases, leaving 6 bases between them. Germline assignment: CDR1 MGHRA and CDR2 YSYEKL. The CDR3 is 14 amino acids. CDR3 DNA sequence: TGCGCCAGCAGCCAAGAGGGCTTCAATCAGCCCCAGCATTTT. As protein: CASSQEGFNQPQHF.

This clonotype was observed many times. The chain has TRBV12-3 or TRBV12-4 and TRBJ1-5; no clear D. Trimming cost V 3 bases and J 2 bases, with 5 bases left between them. This CDR3 contains 13 residues. The CDR3 DNA reads as TGTGCCAGCAGTTTGTCTGGCAATCAGCCCCAGCATTTT. Translation: CASSLSGNQPQHF.

This clonotype was found a few times. CDR3 DNA sequence: TGTGCCAGCAGCGTGGTGGACACAGATTCACCCCTCCACTTT. This translates into CASSVVDTDSPLHF. V and J are TRBV9 and TRBJ1-6; a possible D gene is TRBD1 (5 bases). Trimming took 2 bases from V and 8 from J, leaving 11 bases between them. Germline lookup yields CDR1 SGDLS and CDR2 YYNGEE. The CDR3 extends over 14 amino acids.

This clonotype was picked up many times. The chain uses TRBV28 and TRBJ1-1; tentatively, D is TRBD1 (6 bases). V lost 3 bases to trimming and J lost 4 bases, with 12 bases between them. The CDR3 runs to 14 residues. Germline CDR1 is MDHEN and CDR2 is SYDVKM. CDR3 region: CASSFWGAGTEAFF. Here the CDR3 DNA reads TGTGCCAGCAGTTTTTGGGGGGCAGGCACTGAAGCTTTCTTT.

The table lists this clonotype with a few counts. The J gene is TRBJ1-1, the V gene TRBV12-3 or TRBV12-4; a weak D match, TRBD1 (6 bases). The CDR3 sequence is 13 residues long. Trimming took 3 bases from V and 6 from J, leaving 11 bases between them. The CDR3 is CASSFRTESEAFF. CDR3 DNA sequence: TGTGCCAGCAGTTTCCGGACAGAATCTGAAGCTTTCTTT.

The chain employs TRBV14 and TRBJ2-3; D gene ambiguous. Germline-derived CDR1 and CDR2 are SGHDN and FVKESK. V dropped 3 bases and J dropped 7 bases, with 5 bases sitting between them. The CDR3 length is 11 residues. The CDR3 region is CASSHGNTQYF. The CDR3 nucleotides read TGTGCCAGCAGCCACGGCAATACGCAGTATTTT.

The genes are TRBV25-1 and TRBJ1-6; a possible D gene is TRBD1 (5 bases). CDR1 and CDR2 (germline): MGHDK, SYGVNS. Between the trimmed V and J ends, which lost 4 bases and 10 bases, there was a span of 20 bases. The CDR3 runs to 16 residues. CDR3 sequence reads: CASSGRDAGLRSPLHF. The CDR3 DNA sequence: TGTGCCAGCAGTGGCCGGGACGCAGGATTAAGATCACCCCTCCACTTT.

This clonotype was observed a few times. This sequence joins TRBV15 and TRBJ2-7, with 9 bases identical to TRBD1. CDR1 and CDR2 (germline): LNHNV, YYDKDF (reference sequence). The CDR3 loop spans 15 amino acids. Germline trimming cut 0 bases from V and 7 bases from J; bases unmatched to any gene: 7. The CDR3 spells CATSRERQGVGEQYF. The CDR3 DNA sequence: TGTGCCACCAGCAGAGAGAGACAGGGGGTAGGGGAGCAGTACTTC.

The sample holds many counts of this clonotype. The genes are TRBV27 and TRBJ1-1, with D perhaps TRBD1 (6 bases). Trimming cost V 6 bases and J 1 base, with 21 bases left between them. Germline-derived CDR1 and CDR2 are MNHEY and SMNVEV (reference sequence). The CDR3 runs 17 residues. Here the CDR3 reads CASRPLGGLDPNTEAFF. In DNA form, the CDR3 reads TGTGCCAGCAGGCCCTTGGGGGGCCTAGATCCGAACACTGAAGCTTTCTTT.

This clonotype has a handful of counts. CDR3 in DNA: TGTGCCAGCAGCCAAGTATCCCCCGGGGAGCTGTTTTTT. This gives the protein CASSQVSPGELFF. The chain recombines TRBV14 with TRBJ2-2; D is undetermined. The V end lost 1 base, the J end lost 6 bases, and 6 bases lay between the germline ends. This CDR3 has 13 amino acids. Germline CDR1 reads SGHDN; CDR2 reads FVKESK.

Many counts were recorded for this clonotype. This chain connects TRBV20-1 to TRBJ2-5; no clear D. The CDR3 runs 15 residues. Germline values: CDR1 DFQATT, CDR2 SNEGSKA (reference sequence). V was clipped by 3 bases and J by 4 bases, with 18 bases between them. CDR3 sequence: CSASMDPSPGETQYF. The CDR3 nucleotides are TGCAGTGCTAGTATGGACCCCTCTCCGGGAGAGACCCAGTACTTC.

On this clonotype: This may arise from a read error, as a much more abundant clone is one base away. V and J are TRBV7-9 and TRBJ2-7, with D perhaps matching TRBD1 or TRBD2 (5 bases each). V dropped 5 bases and J dropped 2 bases, with 13 bases sitting between them. This CDR3 is 14 amino acids long. The germline gives CDR1 SEHNR, CDR2 FQNEAQ (reference sequence). CDR3 in amino acids: CASSGPGRPYEQYF. The CDR3 DNA is TGTGCCAGCAGCGGCCCGGGACGACCCTACGAGCAGTACTTC. The entire variable domain, with the rest obtained from reference TRBV7-9 and TRBJ2-7, is as follows: DTGVSQNPRHKITKRGQNVTFRCDPISEHNRLYWYRQTLGQGPEFLTYFQNEAQLEKSRLLSDRFSAERPKGSFSTLEIQRTEQGDSAMYLCASSGPGRPYEQYFGPGTRLTVT.

J is TRBJ2-5 and V is TRBV7-2, with D perhaps given as TRBD1 or TRBD2 (6 bases each). V was cut by 4 bases and J by 5 bases, with 17 bases left in between. The CDR3 has 15 amino acids. Per germline, CDR1 SGHTA and CDR2 FQGNSA. The CDR3 DNA reads TGTGCCAGCAGCTCGGCCGGGGGCTACTCGGAGACCCAGTACTTC. Amino acids: CASSSAGGYSETQYF.

This clonotype was recorded many times. This chain uses TRBV28 with TRBJ2-7, with D unclear. The V end lost 6 bases, the J end lost 0 bases, and 12 bases lay between the germline ends. Germline loops: CDR1 MDHEN, CDR2 SYDVKM. This CDR3 comprises 14 residues. The CDR3 region has the DNA TGTGCCAGCAGCCCCTTGGATCCCTCCTACGAGCAGTACTTC. It yields the protein CASSPLDPSYEQYF.

The chain joins TRBV19 to TRBJ2-1; tentatively, D is TRBD1 (6 bases). V shed 5 bases and J shed 6 bases, with 8 bases lying between them. Germline V gene data show CDR1 as LNHDA and CDR2 as SQIVND (reference sequence). The CDR3 sequence is 12 residues long. CDR3 in amino acids: CASSQGSNEQFF. DNA of the CDR3: TGTGCCAGTAGTCAGGGGAGCAATGAGCAGTTCTTC.

V is TRBV20-1 and J is TRBJ2-7, with a weak D call TRBD2 (6 bases). V was pared by 2 bases and J by 6 bases, with 17 bases between. Germline V gives CDR1 DFQATT, CDR2 SNEGSKA (reference sequence). CDR3 length equals 14 residues. The CDR3 DNA is TGCAGTGCTAGAACCTCCGGGGGAATCGGCGAGCAGTACTTC. It yields the protein CSARTSGGIGEQYF.

The chain recombines TRBV18 with TRBJ2-7; perhaps TRBD1 as D (6 bases). This CDR3 has 13 amino acids. Germline V gene sequence: CDR1 KGHSH, CDR2 LQKENI. The V gene lost 4 bases and the J gene lost 6 bases, with 13 bases spanning the gap. CDR3 protein: CASSQLQGSEQYF. The CDR3 DNA reads TGTGCCAGCTCACAACTACAGGGTTCCGAGCAGTACTTC.

This clonotype was picked up many times. This chain joins TRBV6-1 and TRBJ1-5; D is undetermined. CDR1 is MNHNS, CDR2 SASEGT, per germline. CDR3 length equals 12 residues. The CDR3 loop is CVSGVSNQPQHF. CDR3 sequence (DNA): TGTGTCTCTGGGGTTAGCAATCAGCCCCAGCATTTT.

The rearrangement links TRBV10-2 to TRBJ1-1; no reliable D call. Germline loops: CDR1 WSHSY, CDR2 SAAADI. The CDR3 consists of 14 residues. V lost 7 bases, J lost 3 bases, and 15 bases lay in between. CDR3 amino acids: CASNREPSDTEAFF. CDR3 nucleotides: TGCGCCAGCAATCGAGAGCCTTCGGACACTGAAGCTTTCTTT.